This T cell receptor (beta chain) was obtained from a study of identical twins. Healthy Caucasians, and only they, were the donors. TCRdb reprocessed the 5' RACE reads with MiXCR, giving one entry per CDR3 protein. Of about 530,000 distinct CDR3 sequences listed, 12% to 15% are singletons. This same sample was also part of a study on yellow fever vaccine responses in identical twins. That report notes: Twins' vaccine T cell responses were reported to seem partly convergent and partly personalized.

Specimen: CD4+ T cells sorted from blood. The receptor's source is a woman aged 18-35 years in good health.

CDR3 sequence (DNA): TGCGCCAGCAGCCGGGACAGGGGGGAAGAGACCCAGTACTTC. Amino acid sequence: CASSRDRGEETQYF. V gene TRBV5-1 combines with J gene TRBJ2-5, with 11 bases matching TRBD1. The V and J ends lost 4 bases and 3 bases, in that order; junction bases with no gene match: 2. CDR3 size: 14 residues. Germline V gene data show CDR1 as SGHRS and CDR2 as YFSETQ.